The 30 T cell receptor beta chains below were found in one sample sequenced in a study of T cells in Graves' hyperthyroidism and ophthalmopathy. Template material for amplifying TCR beta CDR3 regions consisted of RNA transcripts. With the HTBI primer set, the TCR CDR3 went through a first round of RT-PCR. TCRdb re-analysed the multiplex PCR reads in MiXCR, keeping a single row per CDR3 protein. The sample lists some 490,000 distinct CDR3 sequences, approximately 22% occurring once. Sequenced material: blood. The receptors come from a woman between 65 and 79 years old with Graves' ophthalmopathy.

The V and J genes are TRBV20-1 and TRBJ2-1; 10 nucleotides line up with TRBD1. J lost 2 bases, V lost 5 bases, and 6 bases had no gene match. The CDR3 has 15 residues. The germline CDR1 and CDR2 sequences are DFQATT and SNEGSKA (reference sequence). The CDR3 is CSAPTGTGAYNEQFF. The CDR3 DNA follows: TGCAGTGCTCCTACCGGGACAGGGGCCTACAATGAGCAGTTCTTC.

This chain links TRBV7-3 with TRBJ1-1; the match to TRBD1 covers 7 bases. The CDR3 has 14 amino acids. J lost 3 bases, V lost 5 bases, and 6 bases had no gene match. Germline V gene lookup returns CDR1 SGHTA and CDR2 FQGTGA. In DNA form, the CDR3 reads TGTGCCAGCAGCCCCGGACAGGTGCACACTGAAGCTTTCTTT. It is translated as CASSPGQVHTEAFF.

This clonotype was seen only a few times. A much larger clone sits a single nucleotide away, making a read error possible. The V gene is TRBV27, the J gene TRBJ1-1; D is possibly TRBD1 (6 bases). This CDR3 spans 13 amino acids. The germline V and J ends were trimmed by 4 bases and 4 bases, with 10 bases remaining between them. Germline CDR1 MNHEY, CDR2 SMNVEV (reference sequence). The CDR3 protein is CASSYRAITEAFF. The CDR3, as DNA: TGTGCCAGCAGTTACAGGGCGATCACTGAAGCTTTCTTT.

This clonotype was detected only a few times. The chain is built from TRBV29-1 and TRBJ2-5; D is undetermined. The V gene's germline CDR1 is SQVTM and CDR2 ANQGSEA. Trimming removed 6 bases at V and 5 bases at J, with 16 bases between. The CDR3 loop spans 13 amino acids. The CDR3 coding sequence is TGCAGCGTCTTGGGTGGGGTGGGGGAGACCCAGTACTTC. It translates to CSVLGGVGETQYF.

The chain joins TRBV5-5 to TRBJ1-2; D uncertain. This CDR3 is 14 amino acids long. From germline, CDR1 is SGHKS and CDR2 YYEKEE (reference sequence). V lost 2 bases and J lost 0, with 8 bases in between. The CDR3 nucleotides are TGTGCCAGCAGCTTCGCGGGCCCTAACTATGGCTACACCTTC. Encoded protein: CASSFAGPNYGYTF.

This clonotype was seen many times. The chain combines TRBV11-2 with TRBJ1-1; D gene uncertain. V lost 1 base, J lost 0 bases, and 6 bases lay in between. This CDR3 is built from 14 residues. CDR1 and CDR2 (germline): SGHAT, FQNNGV. The CDR3 region is CASSLVALNTEAFF. CDR3 nucleotide sequence: TGTGCCAGCAGCTTAGTTGCCCTGAACACTGAAGCTTTCTTT.

This clonotype was observed many times. This rearrangement joins TRBV6-2 or TRBV6-3 to TRBJ1-1, with D maybe TRBD1 (5 bases). Germline CDR1 is MNHEY and CDR2 is SVGEGT. V was clipped by 2 bases and J by 1 base, with 8 bases between them. There are 14 residues in the CDR3. CDR3 sequence reads: CASSYQGRNTEAFF. Here the CDR3 DNA reads TGTGCCAGCAGTTACCAGGGACGGAACACTGAAGCTTTCTTT.

The rearrangement joins TRBV30 to TRBJ1-2, with D hard to call. V was cut by 0 bases and J by 2 bases, with 7 bases left in between. Germline CDR1 GTSNPN, CDR2 SVGIG (reference sequence). The CDR3 consists of 13 residues. The CDR3 nucleotides are TGTGCCTGGAGTGTACTGAAGAACTATGGCTACACCTTC. Translated: CAWSVLKNYGYTF.

The V and J genes are TRBV29-1 and TRBJ2-1; D not resolved. CDR3 size: 12 residues. V dropped 1 base and J dropped 6 bases, with 7 bases sitting between them. Germline lookup yields CDR1 SQVTM and CDR2 ANQGSEA. CDR3 residues: CSVEVGPNEQFF. The DNA for the CDR3 is TGCAGCGTTGAAGTGGGCCCCAATGAGCAGTTCTTC.

This clonotype was seen many times. CDR3 nucleotides: TGTGCCAGCAGCCACCGGACCGTGGTGGCTGAAGCTTTCTTT. Amino acids: CASSHRTVVAEAFF. The chain uses TRBV3-1 and TRBJ1-1; no reliable D call. Trimming stripped 3 bases from V and 6 bases from J, with 14 bases between. Germline V lookup: CDR1 LGHDT, CDR2 YNNKEL (reference sequence). This CDR3 has 14 residues.

The V gene is TRBV7-2, the J gene TRBJ2-3; TRBD2 aligns across 7 bases. Trimming removed 2 bases from V and 0 bases from J; junction bases left unmatched: 5. Germline V gene lookup returns CDR1 SGHTA and CDR2 FQGNSA. CDR3 length: 16 residues. CDR3 nucleotide sequence: TGTGCCAGCAGCTTAAACCCTAGCGGAAGCACAGATACGCAGTATTTT. It codes for CASSLNPSGSTDTQYF. Full variable domain (remainder filled in from reference TRBV7-2 and TRBJ2-3): GAGVSQSPSNKVTEKGKDVELRCDPISGHTALYWYRQSLGQGLEFLIYFQGNSAPDKSGLPSDRFSAERTGGSVSTLTIQRTQQEDSAVYLCASSLNPSGSTDTQYFGPGTRLTVL.

CDR3 nucleotide sequence: TGCAGTGCTCGCAGTACTAGCACAGATACGCAGTATTTT. Translating gives CSARSTSTDTQYF. The chain uses TRBV20-1 and TRBJ2-3; D gene ambiguous. Deletions cut 5 bases from V and 0 bases from J, with 9 bases between. The germline V gene has CDR1 DFQATT and CDR2 SNEGSKA (reference sequence). The CDR3 is 13 residues long.

CDR3 sequence: CASSFERPNTEAFF. DNA for the CDR3: TGCGCCAGCAGCTTTGAGAGACCGAACACTGAAGCTTTCTTT. The chain couples TRBV5-1 to TRBJ1-1; unclear D gene. Trimming pared 2 bases from V and 1 base from J, leaving 9 bases between. This CDR3 comprises 14 residues. Germline assignment: CDR1 SGHRS and CDR2 YFSETQ.

This clonotype was seen many times. V and J are TRBV12-3 or TRBV12-4 and TRBJ1-4; D unclear. This CDR3 region has 15 residues. With 1 base removed from V and 0 bases from J, the gap between germline ends came to 6 bases. CDR3 protein: CASSLGGTTNEKLFF. The CDR3 nucleotides read TGTGCCAGCAGTTTAGGTGGAACAACTAATGAAAAACTGTTTTTT.

V is TRBV2 and J is TRBJ1-3; D not resolved. This CDR3 is 14 amino acids long. V was shortened by 2 bases and J by 0 bases, with 5 bases between the two germline ends. Germline V lookup: CDR1 SNHLY, CDR2 FYNNEI. CDR3 DNA sequence: TGTGCCAGCAGTGAAAACCTCTCTGGAAACACCATATATTTT. This encodes CASSENLSGNTIYF.

This clonotype has a count of ten or more. J is TRBJ2-1 and V is TRBV2; D ambiguous. The CDR3 runs to 13 residues. The germline V gene encodes CDR1 SNHLY and CDR2 FYNNEI. The V end lost 8 bases, the J end lost 4 bases, and 12 bases lay between the germline ends. The CDR3 DNA sequence: TGTGCCAGCCAGATCTTTACTTACAATGAGCAGTTCTTC. Its protein product is CASQIFTYNEQFF.

The table lists this clonotype with many counts. CDR3 DNA sequence: TGTGCCACCAGTGATACTAGCGGGAGGGCCGGAGAGACCCAGTACTTC. This sequence encodes CATSDTSGRAGETQYF. This rearrangement joins TRBV24-1 to TRBJ2-5; TRBD2 matches 13 bases. CDR3 size: 16 residues. Germline V CDR1 and CDR2: KGHDR, SFDVKD. Trimming removed 3 bases from V and 4 bases from J; junction bases left unmatched: 4.

The sample holds a few counts of this clonotype. The chain uses TRBV10-1 and TRBJ2-3; possible D gene TRBD1, 6 bases. The CDR3 totals 15 residues. Germline values: CDR1 WNHNN, CDR2 SYGVQD (reference sequence). V lost 9 bases to trimming and J lost 7 bases, with 23 bases between them. For the CDR3, the DNA is TGCGCCAGGAATTTACCGACAGGCCTCCCCCATACGCAGTATTTT. This sequence encodes CARNLPTGLPHTQYF.

This clonotype showed up just a few times. CDR3 residues: CASTRGVGAYEQYF. As DNA, the CDR3 is TGTGCCAGCACCAGAGGGGTAGGGGCCTACGAGCAGTACTTC. The rearrangement uses TRBV7-2 and TRBJ2-7; D tentatively reads TRBD1 or TRBD2 (5 bases each). CDR1 is SGHTA, CDR2 FQGNSA, per germline. The CDR3 totals 14 residues. With 7 bases removed from V and 2 bases from J, the gap between germline ends came to 15 bases.

The chain combines TRBV7-3 with TRBJ2-3; 9 bases fit TRBD1. With V trimmed by 6 bases and J by 6 bases, 4 bases remained unmatched. The CDR3 length is 13 residues. CDR1 SGHTA and CDR2 FQGTGA come from the germline V gene. CDR3 residues: CASSRQGGDTQYF. The CDR3 coding sequence is TGTGCCAGCAGTCGACAGGGGGGCGATACGCAGTATTTT.

This clonotype appeared a few times. The chain couples TRBV7-2 to TRBJ2-1; TRBD2 agrees at 8 bases. Trimming took 1 base from V and 5 from J; bases not matched to a gene: 4. This CDR3 is 15 amino acids long. Germline V lookup: CDR1 SGHTA, CDR2 FQGNSA. The CDR3 nucleotides are TGTGCCAGCAGCTTAGAGTTACTAGCGGACAATGAGCAGTTCTTC. It is translated as CASSLELLADNEQFF.

The genes are TRBV19 and TRBJ2-1, with TRBD1 matching over 8 bases. The J segment lost 5 bases and the V segment lost 3 bases, leaving 9 bases of the junction unmatched. Germline V gene sequence: CDR1 LNHDA, CDR2 SQIVND (reference sequence). The CDR3 length is 16 residues. CDR3 loop: CASSMAWTGNHNEQFF. The CDR3 DNA reads as TGTGCCAGTAGTATGGCATGGACAGGGAATCACAATGAGCAGTTCTTC.

This clonotype has more than one count but fewer than ten. The chain carries TRBV6-2 or TRBV6-3 and TRBJ2-6, with D tentatively TRBD1 or TRBD2 (6 bases each). Trimming stripped 6 bases from V and 1 base from J, with 10 bases between. Germline V gene sequence: CDR1 MNHEY, CDR2 SVGEGT. The CDR3 loop spans 15 amino acids. CDR3 DNA sequence: TGTGCCAGCAGGCGGGACACGTCTGGGGCCAACGTCCTGACTTTC. Its translation: CASRRDTSGANVLTF.

This clonotype was counted only a few times. The chain has TRBV29-1 and TRBJ2-5; the D call may be TRBD1 or TRBD2 (5 bases each). Trimming stripped 1 base from V and 4 bases from J, with 13 bases between. The V gene's germline CDR1 is SQVTM and CDR2 ANQGSEA. This CDR3 is 14 amino acids long. The CDR3 reads CSVEGGVGGETQYF. The CDR3 DNA reads as TGCAGCGTTGAAGGTGGGGTTGGGGGAGAGACCCAGTACTTC.

The chain uses TRBV7-9 and TRBJ2-3; TRBD1 matches at 12 bases. V lost 5 bases, J lost 4 bases, and 4 bases stayed unmatched. This CDR3 region has 15 residues. The germline gives CDR1 SEHNR, CDR2 FQNEAQ (reference sequence). CDR3 loop: CASSHGTGGADTQYF. The CDR3 DNA sequence: TGTGCCAGCAGCCACGGGACAGGGGGCGCAGATACGCAGTATTTT.

The rearrangement links TRBV7-9 to TRBJ2-6; D remains ambiguous. The ends were cut back, 1 base at V and 0 bases at J, with 7 bases in the middle. CDR1 SEHNR and CDR2 FQNEAQ come from the germline V gene (reference sequence). CDR3 size: 16 residues. The CDR3 DNA sequence: TGTGCCAGCAGCTTAGTAGGAAGCTCTGGGGCCAACGTCCTGACTTTC. Its translation: CASSLVGSSGANVLTF.

Concerning this clonotype: A much larger clone differs from this one at a single base, so this may be a read error. The V gene is TRBV6-2 or TRBV6-3, the J gene TRBJ2-1, with TRBD1 identical over 7 bases. The tail of the sequence fits TRBJ2-7 better, so the J call may be wrong. CDR1 and CDR2 from the germline V gene are MNHEY and SVGEGT. The CDR3 runs 16 residues. The DNA for the CDR3 is TGTGCCAGCAGTCTCCACAGGGGCCGTGACGGCAATGAGCAGTACTTC. Encoded protein: CASSLHRGRDGNEQYF.

The genes are TRBV20-1 and TRBJ1-5, with TRBD1 identical over 7 bases. The CDR3 is 13 residues long. The germline CDR1 and CDR2 sequences are DFQATT and SNEGSKA (reference sequence). V shed 3 bases, J shed 6 bases, and the junction held 5 bases outside the gene matches. The CDR3 sequence is CSARTGIGQPQHF. The CDR3 nucleotides read TGCAGTGCTAGGACAGGGATTGGTCAGCCCCAGCATTTT.

This clonotype appeared a single time. The chain combines TRBV28 with TRBJ2-5; 9 nucleotides agree with TRBD2. The ends lost 5 bases at V and 4 bases at J; junction bases unmatched: 5. The CDR3 is 14 residues long. Germline-derived CDR1 and CDR2 are MDHEN and SYDVKM. The CDR3 is CASSNQLAGETQYF. DNA for the CDR3: TGTGCCAGCAGTAACCAACTAGCGGGAGAGACCCAGTACTTC.

J is TRBJ2-7 and V is TRBV3-1, with a tentative D call TRBD2 (6 bases). Germline values: CDR1 LGHDT, CDR2 YNNKEL (reference sequence). Trimming stripped 1 base from V and 3 bases from J, with 13 bases between. This CDR3 comprises 15 residues. As DNA, the CDR3 is TGTGCCAGCAGCCAAGCTGTGGGAGGCAACTACGAGCAGTACTTC. It translates to CASSQAVGGNYEQYF.